This passage covers 25 T cell receptor beta chains from one sample sequenced in a study of shared clonotypes between healthy human individuals. TCRdb's table, derived via immunoSEQ multiplex PCR, lists solely in-frame clones and lacks some. The repertoire has roughly 2.1 million clones, roughly 91% of them found once; the top ten carry about 1.8%. CD8 cells classed as naive were CD45RO-negative and positively selected for CCR7, excluding terminally differentiated effector memory CD45RA+ cells. The sequenced sample consisted of naive CD8+ T cells from PBMCs. These TCRs come from a man between 18 and 35 years old in good health. Some clones in this sample may be carry-over from other donors' samples.

The chain recombines TRBV9 with TRBJ2-5; TRBD1 matches 9 bases. Germline CDR1 is SGDLS and CDR2 is YYNGEE. CDR3 length: 14 amino acids. V trimming: 4 bases; J trimming: 7 bases; junction bases outside the gene matches: 8. CDR3 loop: CASSTGTGTMTQYF. The CDR3 region has the DNA TGTGCCAGCAGCACAGGGACAGGGACCATGACCCAGTACTTC.

V gene TRBV27 combines with J gene TRBJ1-1; tentative D call: TRBD1 (5 bases). The V gene's germline CDR1 is MNHEY and CDR2 SMNVEV (reference sequence). The length of the CDR3 is 14 residues. Trimming removed 6 bases from V and 4 bases from J, with 15 bases in between. The CDR3 spells CASSPRERITEAFF. The CDR3, as DNA: TGTGCCAGCAGCCCCAGGGAAAGGATCACTGAAGCTTTCTTT.

The chain is built from TRBV27 and TRBJ1-2, with 10 nucleotides matching TRBD1. This CDR3 is built from 18 residues. V was pared by 1 base and J by 5 bases, with 13 bases of the junction left unmatched. Germline CDR1 MNHEY, CDR2 SMNVEV (reference sequence). In nucleotides, the CDR3 is TGTGCCAGCAGTTTATTTGCTGACAGGGGGCAGGATAGATATGGCTACACCTTC. Translation: CASSLFADRGQDRYGYTF.

The chain carries TRBV5-6 and TRBJ2-7, with 14 bases that match TRBD2. Germline loops: CDR1 SGHDT, CDR2 YYEEEE. The CDR3 is 16 amino acids. V was pared by 0 bases and J by 5 bases, with 4 bases of the junction left unmatched. CDR3 in DNA: TGTGCCAGCAGCTTGGAGGGGACTAGCGGGGGAGACGAGCAGTACTTC. Its translation: CASSLEGTSGGDEQYF.

The V and J genes are TRBV14 and TRBJ2-7; the D is unclear. With 1 base removed from V and 1 base from J, the gap between germline ends came to 11 bases. Germline V gene data show CDR1 as SGHDN and CDR2 as FVKESK. The CDR3 covers 15 residues. CDR3 in amino acids: CASSQGVVWSYEQYF. DNA of the CDR3: TGTGCCAGCAGCCAAGGGGTCGTGTGGTCCTACGAGCAGTACTTC. Based on the CDR3 plus reference TRBV14 and TRBJ2-7, the full variable domain is EAGVTQFPSHSVIEKGQTVTLRCDPISGHDNLYWYRRVMGKEIKFLLHFVKESKQDESGMPNNRFLAERTGGTYSTLKVQPAELEDSGVYFCASSQGVVWSYEQYFGPGTRLTVT.

This chain connects TRBV29-1 to TRBJ2-5; 7 bases agree with TRBD1. The V gene's germline CDR1 is SQVTM and CDR2 ANQGSEA. V trimming: 3 bases; J trimming: 1 base; junction bases outside the gene matches: 5. CDR3 length equals 14 residues. The CDR3 loop reads CSVDMRDSQETQYF. The CDR3 DNA reads as TGCAGCGTTGATATGAGGGACAGCCAAGAGACCCAGTACTTC.

The gene calls are TRBV7-9 and TRBJ2-1; 11 positions match TRBD1. CDR1 SEHNR and CDR2 FQNEAQ come from the germline V gene (reference sequence). The CDR3 is 15 amino acids. The V gene end was trimmed by 5 bases and the J gene end by 4 bases; junction bases not matched to a gene: 4. CDR3 region: CASSRTGGAYNEQFF. Written as DNA, the CDR3 is TGTGCCAGCAGCCGGACAGGGGGCGCGTACAATGAGCAGTTCTTC. Filled out from reference TRBV7-9 and TRBJ2-1, the complete variable domain reads DTGVSQNPRHKITKRGQNVTFRCDPISEHNRLYWYRQTLGQGPEFLTYFQNEAQLEKSRLLSDRFSAERPKGSFSTLEIQRTEQGDSAMYLCASSRTGGAYNEQFFGPGTRLTVL.

About this clone itself: Within the sample, other DNA sequences also encode this same CDR3. The V gene is TRBV6-1, the J gene TRBJ1-3, with unresolved D. The germline V and J ends were trimmed by 2 bases and 2 bases, with 4 bases remaining between them. Germline lookup yields CDR1 MNHNS and CDR2 SASEGT. This CDR3 region has 13 residues. The CDR3 nucleotides read TGTGCCAGCAGTGAAATCCCTGGAAACACCATATATTTT. Its translation: CASSEIPGNTIYF.

A few counts support this clone. The chain employs TRBV2 and TRBJ2-7; D is possibly TRBD1 or TRBD2 (6 bases each). V was trimmed by 7 bases and J by 3 bases, leaving 16 bases between them. Germline CDR1 and CDR2: SNHLY and FYNNEI. The CDR3 length is 14 residues. DNA of the CDR3: TGTGCCAGCACGGCTGTCGAGGGGGGCTACGAGCAGTACTTC. Its protein is CASTAVEGGYEQYF.

This clone was seen only a few times. The chain uses TRBV15 and TRBJ1-5; a possible D gene is TRBD1 (5 bases). Deletions cut 6 bases from V and 4 bases from J, with 10 bases between. Germline CDR1 reads LNHNV; CDR2 reads YYDKDF (reference sequence). The CDR3 totals 13 residues. The CDR3 region has the DNA TGTGCCACCAGGCATACAGGTAATCAGCCCCAGCATTTT. Translating gives CATRHTGNQPQHF.

The chain recombines TRBV11-2 with TRBJ2-7; D unresolved. The CDR3 spans 14 residues. The V end lost 6 bases, the J end lost 1 base, and 13 bases lay between the germline ends. Germline CDR1 reads SGHAT; CDR2 reads FQNNGV. CDR3 sequence (DNA): TGTGCCAGCAGTACCGCGAGCAGTTCCTACGAGCAGTACTTC. Encoded protein: CASSTASSSYEQYF.

This chain joins TRBV2 and TRBJ1-4; D is undetermined. This CDR3 is 14 amino acids long. The V gene's germline CDR1 is SNHLY and CDR2 FYNNEI. The V end was cut by 1 base, the J end by 7 bases, with 10 bases between. CDR3 in DNA: TGTGCCAGCAGTGAAGTTCGGGAGGGTGAAAAACTGTTTTTT. Encoded protein: CASSEVREGEKLFF.

The chain recombines TRBV12-2 with TRBJ2-3; the table names TRBD2, a call not compared with the DNA. TRBV12-2 is noted as a pseudogene. This CDR3 region has 21 residues. The CDR3 spells CASRLARPPRPLAASTDTQYF. The CDR3, as DNA: TGTGCAAGTCGCTTAGCGCGCCCCCCTCGTCCCCTAGCGGCCAGCACAGATACGCAGTATTTT.

This sequence joins TRBV11-2 and TRBJ1-2; D gene ambiguous. Trimming left V 5 bases short and J 5 bases short, with 18 bases between. The CDR3 has 15 residues. CDR1 SGHAT and CDR2 FQNNGV come from the germline V gene. The CDR3 protein is CASSPSVTGIYGYTF. DNA of the CDR3: TGTGCCAGCAGCCCAAGCGTTACGGGGATTTATGGCTACACCTTC.

The chain couples TRBV27 to TRBJ2-1; D assignment may be TRBD1 or TRBD2 (5 bases each). This CDR3 spans 16 amino acids. The ends were cut back, 2 bases at V and 0 bases at J, with 11 bases in the middle. CDR1 and CDR2 (germline): MNHEY, SMNVEV (reference sequence). For the CDR3, the DNA is TGTGCCAGCAGTTTAATTTGGGGGATCTCCTACAATGAGCAGTTCTTC. As protein: CASSLIWGISYNEQFF.

The CDR3 reads CASSLTGDYPPRYEQYF. The CDR3 nucleotides read TGTGCCAGCAGTTTAACAGGGGACTACCCGCCCCGTTACGAGCAGTACTTC. The rearrangement uses TRBV27 and TRBJ2-7; D is tentatively TRBD1 or TRBD2 (7 bases each). Per germline, CDR1 MNHEY and CDR2 SMNVEV (reference sequence). The CDR3 has 17 amino acids. Deletions cut 2 bases from V and 4 bases from J, with 21 bases between.

The genes are TRBV6-6 and TRBJ2-1, with TRBD1 identical over 9 bases. The trim removed 7 bases at V and 14 bases at J, leaving 12 bases unmatched. This CDR3 comprises 13 residues. Germline V lookup: CDR1 MNHNY, CDR2 SVGAGI (reference sequence). In nucleotides, the CDR3 is TGTGCCAGCACCGGACAGGGGTCGGACTGGGAGTTCTTC. This sequence encodes CASTGQGSDWEFF.

The chain has TRBV5-1 and TRBJ2-7; tentatively, D is TRBD2 (6 bases). The V gene's germline CDR1 is SGHRS and CDR2 YFSETQ. The V end lost 3 bases, the J end lost 6 bases, and 19 bases lay between the germline ends. CDR3 length: 15 residues. Here the CDR3 reads CASSWGTGDVREQYF. The CDR3 DNA reads as TGCGCCAGCAGCTGGGGAACGGGAGACGTTCGCGAGCAGTACTTC.

The chain is built from TRBV13 and TRBJ2-7; D gene unclear. Germline CDR1 PRHDT, CDR2 FYEKMQ (reference sequence). The CDR3 is 13 residues long. Trimming took off 0 bases at V and 5 bases at J, with 8 bases between the two ends. CDR3 DNA sequence: TGTGCCAGCAGCTTAGGTTTTCCGGACGAGCAGTACTTC. Its protein is CASSLGFPDEQYF.

The chain couples TRBV30 to TRBJ2-7; no firm D call. The V gene's germline CDR1 is GTSNPN and CDR2 SVGIG (reference sequence). This CDR3 has 11 residues. Trimming took 1 base from V and 3 from J, leaving 4 bases between them. The CDR3 sequence: CAWSGRYEQYF. CDR3 nucleotide sequence: TGTGCCTGGAGTGGACGCTACGAGCAGTACTTC.

This sequence joins TRBV28 and TRBJ1-1; D remains ambiguous. CDR3 size: 14 residues. Germline CDR1 reads MDHEN; CDR2 reads SYDVKM. The V end was cut by 2 bases, the J end by 1 base, with 8 bases between. CDR3 nucleotides: TGTGCCAGCAGTTTACTCCCTCAGAACACTGAAGCTTTCTTT. Its translation: CASSLLPQNTEAFF. The full variable domain, its missing parts supplied by reference TRBV28 and TRBJ1-1, is DVKVTQSSRYLVKRTGEKVFLECVQDMDHENMFWYRQDPGLGLRLIYFSYDVKMKEKGDIPEGYSVSREKKERFSLILESASTNQTSMYLCASSLLPQNTEAFFGQGTRLTVV.

This clone was found once. The rearrangement uses TRBV15 and TRBJ2-5, with a possible D match to TRBD2 (5 bases). Germline V gives CDR1 LNHNV, CDR2 YYDKDF (reference sequence). The CDR3 contains 16 residues. V was shortened by 6 bases and J by 2 bases, with 19 bases between the two germline ends. Here the CDR3 reads CATRVRGSDVQETQYF. CDR3 nucleotide sequence: TGTGCCACCAGAGTTAGAGGGAGTGACGTACAAGAGACCCAGTACTTC.

The J gene is TRBJ2-7, the V gene TRBV14; either TRBD1 or TRBD2 may supply D (5 bases each). V was trimmed by 4 bases and J by 7 bases, leaving 17 bases between them. Per the germline V gene, CDR1 is SGHDN and CDR2 is FVKESK. This CDR3 region has 14 residues. CDR3 sequence (DNA): TGTGCCAGCAGCCCGGGACCAAGGGTCGTAGAGCAGTACTTC. Amino acid sequence: CASSPGPRVVEQYF.

The chain links TRBV6-4 to TRBJ2-7, with 7 bases matching TRBD1. Unmatched junction bases numbered 16, after V lost 4 bases and J lost 1 base. Germline V gene data show CDR1 as MRHNA and CDR2 as SNTAGT. CDR3 length: 18 residues. This CDR3 reads CASSAPELGDSRSYEQYF. The CDR3 nucleotides read TGTGCCAGCAGTGCTCCAGAGCTAGGGGACAGCAGGTCCTACGAGCAGTACTTC.

The chain uses TRBV9 and TRBJ2-5; TRBD1 aligns across 7 bases. The J segment lost 5 bases and the V segment lost 3 bases, leaving 10 bases of the junction unmatched. Germline V CDR1 and CDR2: SGDLS, YYNGEE. The CDR3 consists of 15 residues. The CDR3 sequence: CASSAGQTSPETQYF. CDR3 bases: TGTGCCAGCAGCGCGGGACAGACATCGCCGGAGACCCAGTACTTC.